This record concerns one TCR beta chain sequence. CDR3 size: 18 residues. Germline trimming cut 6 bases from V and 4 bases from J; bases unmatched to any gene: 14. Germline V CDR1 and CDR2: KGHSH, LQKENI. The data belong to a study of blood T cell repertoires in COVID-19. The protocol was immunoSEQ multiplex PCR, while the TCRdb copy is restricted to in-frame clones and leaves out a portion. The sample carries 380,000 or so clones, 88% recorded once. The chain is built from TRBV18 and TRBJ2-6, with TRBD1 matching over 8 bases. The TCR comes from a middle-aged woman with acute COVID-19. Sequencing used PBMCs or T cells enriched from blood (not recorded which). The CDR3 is CASSGSDRGGTGANVLTF. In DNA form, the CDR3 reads TGTGCCAGCTCCGGAAGCGACAGGGGCGGTACCGGGGCCAACGTCCTGACTTTC.